This entry lists 31 T cell receptor beta chains sequenced from one sample in a study of blood T cell repertoires in COVID-19. Libraries were prepared by immunoSEQ multiplex PCR; TCRdb keeps only in-frame clonotypes and omits some of them. The table includes tens of thousands of clones, 84% detected once. Material: peripheral blood. The receptors shown here come from a man aged 45-65 years with acute or convalescent COVID-19.

CDR3 sequence: CASSLGSRESPLHF. CDR3 nucleotide sequence: TGTGCCAGCAGCTTAGGCTCCCGGGAATCACCCCTCCACTTT. This chain joins TRBV13 and TRBJ1-6; D not certain. The V gene's germline CDR1 is PRHDT and CDR2 FYEKMQ (reference sequence). The CDR3 spans 14 residues. Trimming left V 0 bases short and J 10 bases short, with 10 bases between. Using reference TRBV13 and TRBJ1-6 for the parts outside the CDR3, the full variable domain is AAGVIQSPRHLIKEKRETATLKCYPIPRHDTVYWYQQGPGQDPQFLISFYEKMQSDKGSIPDRFSAQQFSDYHSELNMSSLELGDSALYFCASSLGSRESPLHFGNGTRLTVT.

The table lists this clone with a few counts. V usage is TRBV11-2 and J usage is TRBJ1-2; tentative D call: TRBD1 (6 bases). The CDR3 totals 16 residues. V dropped 5 bases and J dropped 2 bases, with 18 bases sitting between them. In germline, CDR1 is SGHAT, CDR2 FQNNGV. The CDR3 nucleotides read TGTGCCAGCAGCCCAGAAGACAGGATTAACAACTATGGCTACACCTTC. This sequence encodes CASSPEDRINNYGYTF.

This clone appeared a few times. V is TRBV15 and J is TRBJ2-7; tentative D call: TRBD1 (5 bases). CDR1 is LNHNV, CDR2 YYDKDF, per germline (reference sequence). The CDR3 covers 14 residues. The V gene lost 0 bases and the J gene lost 3 bases, with 9 bases spanning the gap. The CDR3 protein is CATSREVRGYEQYF. CDR3 DNA sequence: TGTGCCACCAGCAGAGAAGTTAGGGGCTACGAGCAGTACTTC.

The V call is TRBV6-5, the J call TRBJ2-3; TRBD2 is a possible D gene (5 bases). Trimming cost V 7 bases and J 12 bases, with 23 bases left between them. From germline, CDR1 is MNHEY and CDR2 SVGAGI. The CDR3 spans 14 residues. The CDR3 sequence is CASTQRLADVSQYF. CDR3 DNA: TGTGCCAGCACTCAGCGGCTAGCTGACGTTTCACAGTATTTT.

The gene calls are TRBV5-1 and TRBJ2-3; 11 nucleotides agree with TRBD2. The length of the CDR3 is 17 residues. From germline, CDR1 is SGHRS and CDR2 YFSETQ. The ends lost 4 bases at V and 0 bases at J; junction bases unmatched: 7. The CDR3 loop reads CASSPGTSGSSTDTQYF. CDR3 in DNA: TGCGCCAGCAGCCCGGGGACTAGCGGCTCTAGCACAGATACGCAGTATTTT.

This chain connects TRBV6-5 to TRBJ1-2; 8 bases line up with TRBD1. V lost 0 bases, J lost 5 bases, and 8 bases stayed unmatched. Per the germline V gene, CDR1 is MNHEY and CDR2 is SVGAGI. The CDR3 runs to 16 residues. The CDR3 region is CASSYSSGQVPYGYTF. The CDR3, as DNA: TGTGCCAGCAGTTACTCGTCGGGACAGGTCCCATATGGCTACACCTTC.

J is TRBJ1-1 and V is TRBV7-3, with unresolved D. The length of the CDR3 is 15 residues. The V gene lost 5 bases and the J gene lost 0 bases, with 13 bases spanning the gap. CDR1 SGHTA and CDR2 FQGTGA come from the germline V gene. This CDR3 is CASSPLIKLNTEAFF. The CDR3 coding sequence is TGTGCCAGCAGCCCCCTTATTAAGCTGAACACTGAAGCTTTCTTT.

The gene calls are TRBV9 and TRBJ1-2; a possible D gene is TRBD1 (6 bases). Trimming pared 4 bases from V and 1 base from J, leaving 17 bases between. The CDR3 length is 16 residues. Per germline, CDR1 SGDLS and CDR2 YYNGEE. CDR3 bases: TGTGCCAGCAGCTACGCCAGGGGTCCCAATAACTATGGCTACACCTTC. Translating gives CASSYARGPNNYGYTF.

The rearrangement links TRBV2 to TRBJ1-2, with 7 positions matching TRBD1. Unmatched junction bases numbered 10, after V lost 6 bases and J lost 6 bases. The germline V gene has CDR1 SNHLY and CDR2 FYNNEI. CDR3 length: 14 residues. The CDR3: CASRDDRVANGYTF. Written as DNA, the CDR3 is TGTGCCAGCAGAGATGACAGGGTCGCTAATGGCTACACCTTC. The full variable domain, rest sourced from reference TRBV2 and TRBJ1-2, is EPEVTQTPSHQVTQMGQEVILRCVPISNHLYFYWYRQILGQKVEFLVSFYNNEISEKSEIFDDQFSVERPDGSNFTLKIRSTKLEDSAMYFCASRDDRVANGYTFGSGTRLTVV.

The chain uses TRBV6-2 or TRBV6-3 and TRBJ2-7; D is undetermined. The CDR3 is made up of 13 amino acids. With 0 bases removed from V and 5 bases from J, the gap between germline ends came to 8 bases. Germline CDR1 MNHEY, CDR2 SVGEGT. The CDR3 DNA reads TGTGCCAGCAGTTACTCGGAGAGACACGAGCAGTACTTC. It translates to CASSYSERHEQYF.

The J gene is TRBJ1-3, the V gene TRBV11-2; no reliable D call. The V end was cut by 6 bases, the J end by 3 bases, with 12 bases between. CDR1 is SGHAT and CDR2 is FQNNGV in the germline V gene. The CDR3 covers 14 residues. As DNA, the CDR3 is TGTGCCAGCAGTCCTGGACTCGGTGGAAACACCATATATTTT. Its translation: CASSPGLGGNTIYF.

The CDR3 bases are TGTGCCAGCAGTGACTCCCGCAGAATGAACACTGAAGCTTTCTTT. Amino acids: CASSDSRRMNTEAFF. The rearrangement links TRBV6-4 to TRBJ1-1; D not certain. Per germline, CDR1 MRHNA and CDR2 SNTAGT. V shed 0 bases and J shed 0 bases, with 8 bases lying between them. There are 15 residues in the CDR3.

V usage is TRBV27 and J usage is TRBJ2-2, with 9 bases lining up with TRBD2. Germline V gives CDR1 MNHEY, CDR2 SMNVEV (reference sequence). The J segment lost 4 bases and the V segment lost 8 bases, leaving 14 bases of the junction unmatched. This CDR3 has 17 amino acids. In DNA, the CDR3 is TGTGCCAGCGGCAGGGTAGCGGGAGATTGGGGCACCGGGGAGCTGTTTTTT. It encodes CASGRVAGDWGTGELFF.

This chain uses TRBV15 with TRBJ2-3; a weak D match, TRBD2 (5 bases). Germline CDR1 LNHNV, CDR2 YYDKDF (reference sequence). V was shortened by 5 bases and J by 2 bases, with 11 bases between the two germline ends. This CDR3 is 14 amino acids long. CDR3 in DNA: TGTGCCACCAGCGGCGCGGGTCCCACAGATACGCAGTATTTT. Translated: CATSGAGPTDTQYF.

This chain uses TRBV21-1 with TRBJ2-1; TRBD2, the table's D call, was not compared with the DNA. TRBV21-1 is a pseudogene segment. The CDR3 length is 16 residues. CDR3 DNA sequence: TGTGCCACCCCCCCGAAGCGGGAGGCCGGGTACAATGAGCAGTTCTTC. Protein: CATPPKREAGYNEQFF.

The chain employs TRBV24-1 and TRBJ1-1, with 8 bases identical to TRBD1. CDR3 length equals 15 residues. Germline-derived CDR1 and CDR2 are KGHDR and SFDVKD. With V trimmed by 12 bases and J by 0 bases, 11 bases remained unmatched. The chain's CDR3 is CALPTRTGMNTEAFF. The DNA of the CDR3 is TGTGCCCTCCCTACGAGGACAGGGATGAACACTGAAGCTTTCTTT.

This clone occurred once. The chain combines TRBV27 with TRBJ2-2; 10 nucleotides agree with TRBD2. CDR3 length: 15 residues. Per the germline V gene, CDR1 is MNHEY and CDR2 is SMNVEV (reference sequence). V shed 2 bases, J shed 6 bases, and the junction held 3 bases outside the gene matches. CDR3 amino acids: CASSLASGSPGELFF. CDR3 DNA sequence: TGTGCCAGCAGTTTAGCTAGCGGGAGCCCCGGGGAGCTGTTTTTT.

This clone was recorded once. V is TRBV15 and J is TRBJ1-3; 7 positions match TRBD1. Trimming at V came to 1 base and at J to 0 bases, leaving 3 bases not matched to a gene. The CDR3 runs to 16 residues. Germline CDR1 reads LNHNV; CDR2 reads YYDKDF (reference sequence). CDR3 region: CATSRAGQSSGNTIYF. The DNA of the CDR3 is TGTGCCACCAGCAGAGCGGGACAGTCCTCTGGAAACACCATATATTTT.

V and J are TRBV7-9 and TRBJ1-4; no firm D call. The CDR3 is made up of 14 amino acids. Germline V CDR1 and CDR2: SEHNR, FQNEAQ (reference sequence). The V end lost 1 base, the J end lost 1 base, and 4 bases lay between the germline ends. Here the CDR3 reads CASSLDITNEKLFF. For the CDR3, the DNA is TGTGCCAGCAGCTTAGACATAACTAATGAAAAACTGTTTTTT. Complete variable domain (other parts from reference TRBV7-9 and TRBJ1-4): DTGVSQNPRHKITKRGQNVTFRCDPISEHNRLYWYRQTLGQGPEFLTYFQNEAQLEKSRLLSDRFSAERPKGSFSTLEIQRTEQGDSAMYLCASSLDITNEKLFFGSGTQLSVL.

This chain's CDR3 is CASSLASAGAYEQYF. DNA for the CDR3: TGTGCCAGCAGCTTAGCCTCCGCGGGAGCCTACGAGCAGTACTTC. The gene calls are TRBV7-8 and TRBJ2-7, with 7 bases that match TRBD2. Per germline, CDR1 SGHVS and CDR2 FQNEAQ. The trim removed 0 bases at V and 2 bases at J, leaving 4 bases unmatched. The CDR3 is 15 amino acids.

V and J are TRBV7-2 and TRBJ1-2; 9 bases map to TRBD1. J gave up 4 bases and V 1 base, and 4 bases lay outside the gene matches. The CDR3 contains 15 residues. From germline, CDR1 is SGHTA and CDR2 FQGNSA. CDR3 nucleotides: TGTGCCAGCAGCTTAGTGGGACAGGGAGGCTATGGCTACACCTTC. Its protein product is CASSLVGQGGYGYTF.

The genes are TRBV12-5 and TRBJ2-7, with D maybe TRBD1 (6 bases). Per germline, CDR1 LGHNT and CDR2 FRNRAP. Trimming stripped 3 bases from V and 0 bases from J, with 9 bases between. This CDR3 contains 14 residues. As DNA, the CDR3 is TGTGCTAGTGGTTTAGGGGGAATCTCCTACGAGCAGTACTTC. This sequence encodes CASGLGGISYEQYF.

The chain employs TRBV4-1 and TRBJ2-4; tentatively, D is TRBD1 (6 bases). In germline, CDR1 is MGHRA, CDR2 YSYEKL. The CDR3 contains 15 residues. V gave up 3 bases and J gave up 1 base, with 10 bases separating them. The DNA of the CDR3 is TGCGCCAGCAGCCACCCACAGGGCGCCAAAAACATTCAGTACTTC. Protein product: CASSHPQGAKNIQYF.

The chain links TRBV7-3 to TRBJ2-1, with D tentatively TRBD2 (6 bases). The CDR3 loop spans 16 amino acids. Germline V lookup: CDR1 SGHTA, CDR2 FQGTGA. V was cut by 5 bases and J by 0 bases, with 14 bases left in between. In DNA form, the CDR3 reads TGTGCCAGCAGCCCAACTTCCGGGAGCTCCTACAATGAGCAGTTCTTC. Encoded protein: CASSPTSGSSYNEQFF. Full variable domain (outside the CDR3, taken from reference TRBV7-3 and TRBJ2-1): GAGVSQTPSNKVTEKGKYVELRCDPISGHTALYWYRQSLGQGPEFLIYFQGTGAADDSGLPNDRFFAVRPEGSVSTLKIQRTERGDSAVYLCASSPTSGSSYNEQFFGPGTRLTVL.

This chain links TRBV6-5 with TRBJ2-2, with D maybe TRBD2 (6 bases). Germline CDR1 and CDR2: MNHEY and SVGAGI. Trimming left V 5 bases short and J 4 bases short, with 14 bases between. This CDR3 is 15 amino acids long. The CDR3 coding sequence is TGTGCCAGCAGTCTGGGAGGACCCTCCACCGGGGAGCTGTTTTTT. This gives the protein CASSLGGPSTGELFF.

V and J are TRBV19 and TRBJ2-2; TRBD2 might be the D (7 bases). The germline V and J ends were trimmed by 11 bases and 3 bases, with 25 bases remaining between them. The CDR3 has 17 residues. Germline values: CDR1 LNHDA, CDR2 SQIVND (reference sequence). CDR3 sequence: CASTLTGGRAYTGELFF. CDR3 DNA: TGTGCCTCAACCCTCACGGGGGGCAGGGCGTACACCGGGGAGCTGTTTTTT.

The V and J genes are TRBV29-1 and TRBJ2-7; 9 nucleotides align to TRBD2. The CDR3 length is 13 residues. Germline CDR1 and CDR2: SQVTM and ANQGSEA. Trimming cost V 6 bases and J 4 bases; bases outside gene matches: 7. The CDR3 here is CSVTSGGAYEQYF. In DNA, the CDR3 is TGCAGCGTGACTAGCGGAGGGGCATACGAGCAGTACTTC.

The chain combines TRBV5-1 with TRBJ1-1, with a possible D match to TRBD1 (6 bases). This CDR3 contains 14 residues. Germline V gene lookup returns CDR1 SGHRS and CDR2 YFSETQ. V was cut by 4 bases and J by 3 bases, with 13 bases left in between. CDR3 in DNA: TGCGCCAGCAGCCCCGGGTACAGGGACACTGAAGCTTTCTTT. It codes for CASSPGYRDTEAFF. Full variable domain (remainder filled in from reference TRBV5-1 and TRBJ1-1): KAGVTQTPRYLIKTRGQQVTLSCSPISGHRSVSWYQQTPGQGLQFLFEYFSETQRNKGNFPGRFSGRQFSNSRSEMNVSTLELGDSALYLCASSPGYRDTEAFFGQGTRLTVV.

This clone was recorded a few times. The chain recombines TRBV21-1 with TRBJ1-2; the DNA was not compared with TRBD1, the D call given in the table. TRBV21-1 is given as a pseudogene. The CDR3 length is 15 residues. The CDR3 DNA reads as TGTGCCAGCAGCAAAGTAACAGGGCTTTTCGGTGGCTACACCTTC. It yields the protein CASSKVTGLFGGYTF.

The rearrangement joins TRBV12-5 to TRBJ1-5; TRBD1 aligns across 7 bases. Germline CDR1 and CDR2: LGHNT and FRNRAP. This CDR3 is 14 amino acids long. V was clipped by 7 bases and J by 2 bases; unmatched bases: 5. CDR3 sequence: CASASTGGNQPQHF. CDR3 DNA sequence: TGTGCTAGTGCTTCAACAGGGGGCAATCAGCCCCAGCATTTT.

The rearrangement links TRBV9 to TRBJ1-6, with 7 bases lining up with TRBD1. The V gene end was trimmed by 0 bases and the J gene end by 7 bases; junction bases not matched to a gene: 1. Germline V CDR1 and CDR2: SGDLS, YYNGEE. The CDR3 contains 14 residues. This chain's CDR3 is CASSVGQGNSPLHF. CDR3 in DNA: TGTGCCAGCAGCGTAGGACAGGGCAATTCACCCCTCCACTTT.